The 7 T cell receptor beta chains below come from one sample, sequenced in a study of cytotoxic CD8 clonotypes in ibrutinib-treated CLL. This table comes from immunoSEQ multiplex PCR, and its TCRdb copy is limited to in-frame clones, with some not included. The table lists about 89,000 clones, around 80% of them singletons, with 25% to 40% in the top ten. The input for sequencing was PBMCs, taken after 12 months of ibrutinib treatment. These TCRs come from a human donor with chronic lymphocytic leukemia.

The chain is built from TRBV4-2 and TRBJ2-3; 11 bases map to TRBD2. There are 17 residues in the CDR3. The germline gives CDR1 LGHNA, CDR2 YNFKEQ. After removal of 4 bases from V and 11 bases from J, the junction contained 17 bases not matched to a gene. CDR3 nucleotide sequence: TGTGCCAGCAGCCGGGAGACTAGCGGGGACTTACGGGGGTGGCAGTATTTT. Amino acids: CASSRETSGDLRGWQYF.

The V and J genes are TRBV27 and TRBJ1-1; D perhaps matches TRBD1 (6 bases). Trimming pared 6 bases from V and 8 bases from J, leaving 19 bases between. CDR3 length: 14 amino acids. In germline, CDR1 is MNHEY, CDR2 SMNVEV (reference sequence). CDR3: CASSPWTDYSEAFF. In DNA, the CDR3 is TGTGCCAGCAGCCCTTGGACAGATTATTCAGAAGCTTTCTTT.

The CDR3 is CASSLQVDYGYTF. The CDR3 nucleotides are TGCGCCAGCAGCTTGCAGGTCGACTATGGCTACACCTTC. The chain combines TRBV5-1 with TRBJ1-2; D not resolved. The V gene lost 1 base and the J gene lost 3 bases, with 7 bases spanning the gap. The CDR3 contains 13 residues. The germline gives CDR1 SGHRS, CDR2 YFSETQ.

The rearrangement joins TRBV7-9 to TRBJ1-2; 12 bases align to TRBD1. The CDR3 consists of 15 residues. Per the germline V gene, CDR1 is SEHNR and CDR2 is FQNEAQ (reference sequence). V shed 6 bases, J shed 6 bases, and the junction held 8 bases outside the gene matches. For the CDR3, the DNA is TGTGCCAGCAGTGGCCGGGACAGGGGGCGAGATGGCTACACCTTC. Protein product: CASSGRDRGRDGYTF. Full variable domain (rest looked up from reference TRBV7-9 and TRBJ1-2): DTGVSQNPRHKITKRGQNVTFRCDPISEHNRLYWYRQTLGQGPEFLTYFQNEAQLEKSRLLSDRFSAERPKGSFSTLEIQRTEQGDSAMYLCASSGRDRGRDGYTFGSGTRLTVV.

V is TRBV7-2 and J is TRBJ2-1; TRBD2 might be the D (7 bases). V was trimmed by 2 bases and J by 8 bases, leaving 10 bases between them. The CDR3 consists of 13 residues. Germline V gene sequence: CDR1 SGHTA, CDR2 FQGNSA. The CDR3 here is CASSLRGGDEQFF. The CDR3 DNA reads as TGTGCCAGCAGCTTAAGGGGGGGCGATGAGCAGTTCTTC.

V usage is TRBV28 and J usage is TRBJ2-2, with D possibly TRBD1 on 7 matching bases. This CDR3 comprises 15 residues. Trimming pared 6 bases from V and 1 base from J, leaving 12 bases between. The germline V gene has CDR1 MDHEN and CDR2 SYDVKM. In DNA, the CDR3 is TGTGCCAGCAGCCGGGGGACAGTGAACACCGGGGAGCTGTTTTTT. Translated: CASSRGTVNTGELFF.

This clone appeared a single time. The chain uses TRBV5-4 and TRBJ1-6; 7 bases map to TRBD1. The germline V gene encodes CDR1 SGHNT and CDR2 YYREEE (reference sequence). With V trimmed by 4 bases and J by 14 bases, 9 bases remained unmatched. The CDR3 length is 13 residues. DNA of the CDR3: TGTGCCAGCAGCACAGGGGACGGGGACACCCTCCACTTT. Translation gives CASSTGDGDTLHF.